These T cell receptor beta chains were read from a single sample in a study of CD4+ T cells in melanoma. Here immunoSEQ multiplex PCR was the method, and the copy in TCRdb shows in-frame clones only, minus some. The sample yields about 140,000 clones, about nine tenths seen once. The receptors stem from a human donor with melanoma. Both conserved end residues are part of each CDR3. Each record gives: clone size, D gene, V gene, J gene, CDR3 DNA, CDR3 protein. D genes are given only for firm matches. Expanded clones get a size class; other rows say once, few or many, or leave the size out.

NA	NA	TRBV19	TRBJ1-1	TGTGCCAGTAGTCTAAGGACCGAATACGCTGAAGCTTTCTTT	CASSLRTEYAEAFF
NA	NA	TRBV15	TRBJ1-5	TGTGCCACCAGCAGAGGGCGGGAAGAGAATCAGCCCCAGCATTTT	CATSRGREENQPQHF
NA	TRBD1	TRBV11-2	TRBJ2-7	TGTGCCAGCAGCGTTAGGACAGGACCCACCTACGAGCAGTACTTC	CASSVRTGPTYEQYF
NA	NA	TRBV11-2	TRBJ2-5	TGTGCCAGCAGCTTAACGGGGGCGGTAGAGACCCAGTACTTC	CASSLTGAVETQYF
NA	TRBD1	TRBV6-1	TRBJ1-2	TGTGCCAGCAGTGGGACAGGGAGGGGGTTGGATGGCTACACCTTC	CASSGTGRGLDGYTF
NA	NA	TRBV19	TRBJ1-2	TGTGCCAGTAGTAACCGACAGGCAAACTATGGCTACACCTTC	CASSNRQANYGYTF
NA	TRBD1	TRBV29-1	TRBJ1-5	TGCAGCGTTGCCGCAGGGGGCGGCAATCAGCCCCAGCATTTT	CSVAAGGGNQPQHF
NA	NA	TRBV5-1	TRBJ2-7	TGCGCCAGCCACGAGGGGCTACGGGGGGAGCAGTACTTC	CASHEGLRGEQYF
NA	NA	TRBV12-5	TRBJ2-1	TGTGCTAGCGGCGGAGGGCATGAGCAGTTCTTC	CASGGGHEQFF
NA	TRBD1	TRBV19	TRBJ1-5	TGTGCCAGTAGTATACGCCCCGACAGGGGGGGCAATCAGCCCCAGCATTTT	CASSIRPDRGGNQPQHF
NA	NA	TRBV29-1	TRBJ1-1	TGCAGCGTTGAAGTTCGGCTCATGGGCACTGAAGCTTTCTTT	CSVEVRLMGTEAFF
NA	NA	TRBV6-5	TRBJ1-2	TGTGCCAGCAGTTACTCATGGGGCGGCTACACCTTC	CASSYSWGGYTF
few	NA	TRBV7-2	TRBJ2-2	TGTGCCAGCTCGGGACGTAACCTGAACACCGGGGAGCTGTTTTTT	CASSGRNLNTGELFF
NA	NA	TRBV19	TRBJ1-2	TGTGCCAGTAGCCTTGGAGGGTTTAACTATGGCTACACCTTC	CASSLGGFNYGYTF
NA	NA	TRBV7-2	TRBJ2-7	TGTGCCAGCAGCTTAGTTCCCGGGGGGCGGTACGAGCAGTACTTC	CASSLVPGGRYEQYF